This is a list of T cell receptor beta chains from one sample in a study of cytomegalovirus exposure and HLA in healthy donors. Clones were sequenced by immunoSEQ multiplex PCR, and TCRdb holds only the in-frame ones, with some missing. The data show about 200,000 clones, around 80% seen once. The sequencing input was PBMCs. The receptors here all came from a woman aged 25 to 39 in good health and CMV-seronegative. Both conserved end residues are trimmed from each CDR3. The order of the fields is D gene, J gene, V gene, CDR3 protein. The D gene is left open where the match is weak.

TRBD1	TRBJ2-2	TRBV4-1	ASSTGQENTGELF
.	TRBJ1-6	TRBV6-5	ASSHPLGTPLH
.	TRBJ2-7	TRBV27	ASSFRDTRYEQY
.	TRBJ1-1	TRBV29-1	SVGQVNTEAF
TRBD1	TRBJ1-2	TRBV5-6	ASSLGGAGYGYT
TRBD1	TRBJ2-7	TRBV5-1	ASRPGQEAYEQY
.	TRBJ1-5	TRBV10-1	ATRCGVSRGNQPQH
TRBD1	TRBJ1-2	TRBV28	ASRGTDRGFGYT
.	TRBJ2-2	TRBV7-8	ASSLDQGRRSGELF
.	TRBJ1-5	TRBV6-5	ASSFPGPNQPQH
TRBD2	TRBJ2-7	TRBV4-2	ASSQVSGRAYEQY
TRBD1	TRBJ1-4	TRBV28	ASSDPGGQFNEKLF
.	TRBJ1-6	TRBV30	AWSDTGTYNSPLH
TRBD1	TRBJ2-7	TRBV7-9	ASSFEGDRGQEQY
.	TRBJ2-7	TRBV7-2	ASQTPTENYEQY
.	TRBJ1-4	TRBV7-9	ASSLKLPREKLF
.	TRBJ1-3	TRBV18	ASSLDKHSGNTIY
.	TRBJ2-1	TRBV9	ASSVAMGSSYNEQF
TRBD1	TRBJ1-6	TRBV6-1	ASNTGVRSPLH
.	TRBJ2-4	TRBV4-1	ASSRPDRTKNIQY
TRBD2	TRBJ2-5	TRBV5-1	ASSTPGLAGSETQY
TRBD2	TRBJ2-7	TRBV5-1	ASSLTGLAGDEQY
.	TRBJ2-2	TRBV10-3	AISPIWTNTGELF
TRBD1	TRBJ1-1	TRBV7-8	ASSPTGQGAEAF
TRBD2	TRBJ2-3	TRBV4-1	ASSQLAGSTDTQY
TRBD1	TRBJ1-1	TRBV6-5	ASSYSTSGTAEAF
.	TRBJ2-5	TRBV7-9	ASSLPLETQY
TRBD1	TRBJ2-7	TRBV27	ASSFGQGYEQY
.	TRBJ2-1	TRBV6-1	ASNLAASYNEQF
TRBD1	TRBJ2-5	TRBV29-1	SVEGYRGRQETQY
.	TRBJ2-7	TRBV28	ASSLYSPSSRYEQY
.	TRBJ2-7	TRBV6-6	ASISRNYEQY
.	TRBJ1-5	TRBV4-2	ASSEDINQPQH
TRBD2	TRBJ2-4	TRBV5-4	ASSLVGGDIQY
TRBD2	TRBJ2-3	TRBV6-5	ASRETSGGGDTQY
TRBD2	TRBJ2-7	TRBV4-1	ASSVGLAGSYEQY
.	TRBJ2-3	TRBV6-5	ASSYSQGKTDTQY
TRBD1	TRBJ2-7	TRBV6-1	ASSGRDRGYEQY